This TCR beta chain was retrieved from a study of cytomegalovirus exposure and HLA in healthy donors. PCR primers comprised 60 Vbeta and 13 Jbeta primers. Here immunoSEQ multiplex PCR was the method, and the copy in TCRdb shows in-frame clones only, minus some. The sample has some 190,000 clones; about four fifths are singletons. The CDR3 sequence is 16 residues long. J gave up 2 bases and V 3 bases, and 6 bases lay outside the gene matches. CDR1 is GTSNPN and CDR2 is SVGIG in the germline V gene (reference sequence). The TCR sequence derives from a woman aged 25 to 45 in good health and CMV-seropositive. Source material: PBMCs. The V gene is TRBV30, the J gene TRBJ1-5; 11 nucleotides align to TRBD1. CDR3 loop: CAWRGQGALGNQPQHF. The DNA of the CDR3 is TGTGCCTGGAGAGGACAGGGGGCGCTTGGCAATCAGCCCCAGCATTTT.